The 10 T cell receptor beta chains given below trace back to one sample, sequenced in a study of control samples from healthy donors and cancer patients. Sequencing was performed with immunoSEQ multiplex PCR; in TCRdb, only in-frame clones are kept and a portion is missing. In the table there are about 150,000 clones, about 90% of which are singletons. The sample comprised blood. These receptors all stem from a man younger than 40 in good health.

The CDR3: CASSLLDASYEQYF. In DNA form, the CDR3 reads TGTGCCAGCAGCTTATTAGATGCCTCCTACGAGCAGTACTTC. The genes are TRBV5-4 and TRBJ2-7; D is ambiguous. Germline V CDR1 and CDR2: SGHNT, YYREEE (reference sequence). The CDR3 length is 14 residues. The ends were cut back, 2 bases at V and 0 bases at J, with 9 bases in the middle.

The J gene is TRBJ1-2, the V gene TRBV6-1; no firm D call. The germline gives CDR1 MNHNS, CDR2 SASEGT. Trimming pared 4 bases from V and 3 bases from J, leaving 24 bases between. The CDR3 length is 18 residues. The CDR3 reads CASSASPPRMGRYYGYTF. The CDR3 DNA reads TGTGCCAGCAGTGCGTCTCCGCCCCGGATGGGCAGATACTATGGCTACACCTTC.

This clone was counted between two and nine times. The chain employs TRBV7-9 and TRBJ1-4; 11 nucleotides agree with TRBD1. This CDR3 comprises 15 residues. Germline V gene data show CDR1 as SEHNR and CDR2 as FQNEAQ (reference sequence). The trim removed 5 bases at V and 8 bases at J, leaving 7 bases unmatched. CDR3 in amino acids: CASSPLDRGQEKLFF. CDR3 DNA sequence: TGTGCCAGCAGCCCCTTGGACAGGGGGCAGGAAAAACTGTTTTTT.

This chain joins TRBV5-6 and TRBJ1-2; TRBD1 agrees at 8 bases. Germline V gene lookup returns CDR1 SGHDT and CDR2 YYEEEE. This CDR3 has 16 amino acids. Trimming removed 2 bases from V and 10 bases from J; junction bases left unmatched: 16. This CDR3 is CASSFLRGGTGFNYTF. The CDR3 DNA reads as TGTGCCAGCAGCTTTTTAAGAGGTGGGACAGGATTTAACTACACCTTC.

This clone was seen just once. The V call is TRBV6-5, the J call TRBJ1-5; 8 nucleotides align to TRBD1. Germline CDR1 MNHEY, CDR2 SVGAGI. V was pared by 6 bases and J by 6 bases, with 4 bases of the junction left unmatched. The CDR3 extends over 13 amino acids. CDR3 nucleotides: TGTGCCAGCAGGACAGGGGTGCGTCAGCCCCAGCATTTT. Translation: CASRTGVRQPQHF.

This clone came up once. The chain recombines TRBV6-5 with TRBJ1-2, with D perhaps TRBD1 (5 bases). This CDR3 is built from 13 residues. CDR1 and CDR2 from the germline V gene are MNHEY and SVGAGI. V was pared by 7 bases and J by 5 bases, with 14 bases between. CDR3 loop: CASTRGAGYGYTF. In DNA form, the CDR3 reads TGTGCCAGCACCCGAGGGGCCGGGTATGGCTACACCTTC.

The chain couples TRBV20-1 to TRBJ1-1; D may be TRBD1 (5 bases). The length of the CDR3 is 14 residues. V was clipped by 6 bases and J by 0 bases, with 14 bases between them. Per the germline V gene, CDR1 is DFQATT and CDR2 is SNEGSKA (reference sequence). The CDR3 sequence: CSASRGRMNTEAFF. The CDR3 nucleotides are TGCAGTGCCAGTAGGGGTCGGATGAACACTGAAGCTTTCTTT.

The chain uses TRBV12-3 or TRBV12-4 and TRBJ1-2; D uncertain. The length of the CDR3 is 13 residues. V dropped 6 bases and J dropped 4 bases, with 12 bases sitting between them. The CDR3 region is CASSDQYLYGYTF. DNA of the CDR3: TGTGCCAGCAGCGATCAATATCTCTATGGCTACACCTTC.

Here the CDR3 DNA reads TGTGCCAGCAGTAGCGGGGGGCCCCTCTACGAGCAGTACTTC. This translates into CASSSGGPLYEQYF. The rearrangement links TRBV2 to TRBJ2-7; TRBD2 aligns across 9 bases. CDR1 is SNHLY and CDR2 is FYNNEI in the germline V gene. The V segment lost 5 bases and the J segment 3 bases; nucleotides outside the gene matches: 5. The CDR3 extends over 14 amino acids.

J is TRBJ1-2 and V is TRBV5-5, with TRBD1 identical over 9 bases. With 1 base clipped from V and 7 bases from J, the junction kept 14 bases outside the gene matches. Germline CDR1 is SGHKS and CDR2 is YYEKEE (reference sequence). This CDR3 contains 17 residues. This chain's CDR3 is CASSLSGTGPLRSGYTF. Written as DNA, the CDR3 is TGTGCCAGCAGCTTGTCCGGGACAGGGCCCCTAAGGAGTGGCTACACCTTC.